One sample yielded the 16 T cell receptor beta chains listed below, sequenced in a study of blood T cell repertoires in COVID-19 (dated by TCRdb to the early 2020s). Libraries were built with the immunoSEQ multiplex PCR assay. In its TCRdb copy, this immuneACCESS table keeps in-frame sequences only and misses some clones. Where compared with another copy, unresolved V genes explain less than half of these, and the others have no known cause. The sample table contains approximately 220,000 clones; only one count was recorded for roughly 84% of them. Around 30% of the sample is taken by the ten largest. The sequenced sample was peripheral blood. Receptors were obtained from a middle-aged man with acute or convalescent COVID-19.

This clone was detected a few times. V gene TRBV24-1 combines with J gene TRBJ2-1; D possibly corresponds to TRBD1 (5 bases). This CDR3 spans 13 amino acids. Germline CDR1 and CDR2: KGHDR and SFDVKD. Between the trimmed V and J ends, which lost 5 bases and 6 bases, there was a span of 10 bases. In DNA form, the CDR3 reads TGTGCCACCAGTGGGATGCAGGGCAATGAGCAGTTCTTC. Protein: CATSGMQGNEQFF.

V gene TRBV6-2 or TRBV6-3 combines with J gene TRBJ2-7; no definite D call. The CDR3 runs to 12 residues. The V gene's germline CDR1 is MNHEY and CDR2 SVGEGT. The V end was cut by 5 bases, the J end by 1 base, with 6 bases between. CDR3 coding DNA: TGTGCCAGCAGTCCATCATCCTACGAGCAGTACTTC. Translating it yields CASSPSSYEQYF.

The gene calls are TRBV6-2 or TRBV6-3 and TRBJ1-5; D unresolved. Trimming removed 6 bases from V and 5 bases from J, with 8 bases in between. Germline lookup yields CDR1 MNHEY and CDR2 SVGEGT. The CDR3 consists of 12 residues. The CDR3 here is CASSLGDQPQHF. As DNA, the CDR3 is TGTGCCAGCAGCCTGGGAGATCAGCCCCAGCATTTT.

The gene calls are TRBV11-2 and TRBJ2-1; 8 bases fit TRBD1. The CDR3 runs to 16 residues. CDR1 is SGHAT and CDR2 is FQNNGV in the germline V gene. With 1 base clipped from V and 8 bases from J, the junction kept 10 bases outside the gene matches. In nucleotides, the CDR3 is TGTGCCAGCAGCTTAGGCCTGGACAGGGTTTACGATGAGCAGTTCTTC. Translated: CASSLGLDRVYDEQFF.

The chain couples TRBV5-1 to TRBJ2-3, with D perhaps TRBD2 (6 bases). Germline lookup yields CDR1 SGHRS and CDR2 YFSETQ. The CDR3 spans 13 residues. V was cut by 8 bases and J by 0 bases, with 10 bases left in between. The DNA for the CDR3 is TGCGCCAGTTGGGACTCCAGCACAGATACGCAGTATTTT. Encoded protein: CASWDSSTDTQYF.

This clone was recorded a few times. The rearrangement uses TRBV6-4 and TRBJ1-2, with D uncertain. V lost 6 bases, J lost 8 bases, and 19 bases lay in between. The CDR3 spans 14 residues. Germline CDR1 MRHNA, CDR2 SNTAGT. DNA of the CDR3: TGTGCCAGCAGAGTTAACAGCCTAACTGGGGGCTACACCTTC. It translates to CASRVNSLTGGYTF.

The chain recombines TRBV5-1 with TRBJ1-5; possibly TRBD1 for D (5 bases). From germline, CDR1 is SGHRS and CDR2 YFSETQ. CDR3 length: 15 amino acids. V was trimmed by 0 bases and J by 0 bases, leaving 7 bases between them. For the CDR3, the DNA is TGCGCCAGCAGCTTGGACGGGGGTAGCAATCAGCCCCAGCATTTT. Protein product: CASSLDGGSNQPQHF.

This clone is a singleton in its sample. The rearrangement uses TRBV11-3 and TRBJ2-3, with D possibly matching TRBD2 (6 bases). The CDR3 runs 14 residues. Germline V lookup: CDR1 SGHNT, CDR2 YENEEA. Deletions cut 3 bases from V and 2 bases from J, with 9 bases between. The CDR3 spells CASSLGGYTDTQYF. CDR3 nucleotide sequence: TGTGCCAGCAGCTTGGGAGGTTACACAGATACGCAGTATTTT.

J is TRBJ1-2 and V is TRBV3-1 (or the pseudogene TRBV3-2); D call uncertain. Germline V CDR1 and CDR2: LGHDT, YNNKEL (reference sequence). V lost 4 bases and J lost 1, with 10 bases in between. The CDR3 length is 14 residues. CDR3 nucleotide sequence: TGTGCCAGCAGCCCGTCGCACAGTAACTATGGCTACACCTTC. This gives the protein CASSPSHSNYGYTF.

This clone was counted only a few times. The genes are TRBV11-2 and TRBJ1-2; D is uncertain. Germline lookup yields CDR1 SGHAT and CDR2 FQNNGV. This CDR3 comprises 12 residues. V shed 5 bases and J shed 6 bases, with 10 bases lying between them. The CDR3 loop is CASSTGFDGYTF. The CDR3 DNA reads TGTGCCAGCAGCACGGGATTCGATGGCTACACCTTC. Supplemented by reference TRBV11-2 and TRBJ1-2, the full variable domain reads EAGVAQSPRYKIIEKRQSVAFWCNPISGHATLYWYQQILGQGPKLLIQFQNNGVVDDSQLPKDRFSAERLKGVDSTLKIQPAKLEDSAVYLCASSTGFDGYTFGSGTRLTVV.

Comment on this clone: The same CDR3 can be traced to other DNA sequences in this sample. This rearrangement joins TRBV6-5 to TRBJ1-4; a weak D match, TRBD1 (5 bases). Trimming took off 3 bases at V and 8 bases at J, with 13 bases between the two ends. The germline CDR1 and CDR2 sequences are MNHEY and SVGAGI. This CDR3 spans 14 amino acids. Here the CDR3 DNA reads TGTGCCAGCAGTTATCAGGCCCGGGGGGAAAAACTGTTTTTT. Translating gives CASSYQARGEKLFF.

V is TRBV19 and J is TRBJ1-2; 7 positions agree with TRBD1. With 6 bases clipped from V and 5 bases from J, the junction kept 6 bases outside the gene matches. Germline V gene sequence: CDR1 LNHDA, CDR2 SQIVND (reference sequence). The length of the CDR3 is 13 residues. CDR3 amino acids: CASRYTGAYGYTF. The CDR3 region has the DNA TGTGCCAGTAGATATACAGGGGCGTATGGCTACACCTTC.

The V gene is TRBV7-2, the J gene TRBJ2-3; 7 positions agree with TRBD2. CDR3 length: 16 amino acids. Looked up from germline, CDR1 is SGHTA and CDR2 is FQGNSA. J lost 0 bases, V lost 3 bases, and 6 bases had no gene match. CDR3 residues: CASSLVSGASTDTQYF. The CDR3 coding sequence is TGTGCCAGCAGCTTGGTAAGCGGGGCTAGCACAGATACGCAGTATTTT.

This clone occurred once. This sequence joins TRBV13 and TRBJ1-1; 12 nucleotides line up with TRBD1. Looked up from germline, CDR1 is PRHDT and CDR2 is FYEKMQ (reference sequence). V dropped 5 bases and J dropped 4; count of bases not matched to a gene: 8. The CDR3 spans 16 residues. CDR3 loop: CASSPRDRGLGTEAFF. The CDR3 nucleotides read TGTGCCAGCAGCCCACGGGACAGGGGGCTCGGCACTGAAGCTTTCTTT.

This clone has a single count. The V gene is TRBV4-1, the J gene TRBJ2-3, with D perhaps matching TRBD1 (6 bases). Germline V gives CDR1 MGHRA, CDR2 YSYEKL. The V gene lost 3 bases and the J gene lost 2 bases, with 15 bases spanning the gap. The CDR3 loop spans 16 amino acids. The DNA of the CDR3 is TGCGCCAGCAGCCAGGATCCAGGGGTCCACACAGATACGCAGTATTTT. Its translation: CASSQDPGVHTDTQYF.

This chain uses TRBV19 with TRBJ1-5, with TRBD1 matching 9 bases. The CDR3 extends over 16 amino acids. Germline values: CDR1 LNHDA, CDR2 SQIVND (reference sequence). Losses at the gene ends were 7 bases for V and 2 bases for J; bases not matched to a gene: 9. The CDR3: CASKMGQGVGNQPQHF. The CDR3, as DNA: TGTGCCAGTAAGATGGGACAGGGAGTGGGCAATCAGCCCCAGCATTTT.